This T cell receptor beta chain was recovered during a study of CD8+CD57+ T cells in acquired aplastic anemia. Profiles of TCR beta VDJ and CDR3 were generated from a genomic DNA template. One entry per CDR3 protein results from TCRdb running MiXCR on the reads. This table holds approximately 180,000 distinct CDR3 sequences, roughly three fifths found once. Turning to this clonotype: At one boundary the junction diverges from the germline segment, which might be a read error.

CDR3 length: 12 amino acids. The germline gives CDR1 SNHLY, CDR2 FYNNEI. All sequencing subjects had displayed CD8+CD57+ cell expansion on flow cytometry. The specimen sequenced was sorted CD4+, CD8+, or CD8+CD57+ T cells (not recorded which) from PBMCs. The receptor was isolated from a human donor with aplastic anemia. The chain has TRBV2 and TRBJ2-6, with D possibly TRBD1 on 5 matching bases. CDR3 loop: CARRAGANVLTF. In nucleotides, the CDR3 is TGTGCCAGAAGGGCTGGGGCCAACGTCTTGACTTTC.